Detailed here is one TCR beta chain. What antigen it recognizes has not been identified. No quality values exist for individual bases; no much larger clone is one base distant. The source of the sample is a study of shared clonotypes between healthy human individuals (dated by TCRdb to 2020 to 2022). In terms of the full investigation: Three men and a couple of women, aged 18 to 49 years, made up the cohort. To estimate repertoire size and how much clonotype sharing occurs between individuals, the study deeply sequenced the blood TCR repertoires of five healthy adults. To increase sequencing depth and limit assay-specific biases, different laboratories used diverse techniques to prepare libraries and sequence TCR repertoires. Between about 0.85 and 9.5 billion PBMCs per donor were obtained by leukapheresis. Per donor, three plates each were used for CD4 naive and CD4 memory, two for CD8 naive, and one for CD8 memory.

From the cysteine through the phenylalanine, the CDR3 covers 17 amino acids. Only the CDR3 portion is preserved as DNA: 51 bases, with reading frame beginning at the first base. Relative to germline, V is missing 5 bases and J is missing 1 base, with 13 bases of the junction outside any gene match. Taken from the germline V gene, the CDR1 and CDR2 loops are SGHRS and YFSETQ. Healthy HIV-negative adults with no recently reported acute infections or vaccinations were included as donors. Every donor was a Caucasian adult living in Nashville, Tennessee, USA. CD4+ T cells were enriched by magnetic negative selection; naive cells were then positively selected on CD45RA, and the negative fraction formed the memory subset. Blood was obtained by leukapheresis, after which PBMCs were separated by Ficoll-Histopaque density gradient centrifugation and cryopreserved in liquid nitrogen vapor phase. Analytical flow cytometry was used to check the purity and quantity of every magnetically sorted T cell population. Each sorted fraction had its genomic DNA isolated and then quantified by UV absorbance on a Nanodrop 2000c.

Study-wide findings and limitations: Clonotypes shared by all four sorted-subset donors showed higher generation probabilities than non-shared clonotypes. Naive subsets generally had larger estimated clonotype richness than memory subsets. Even with the large sequencing depth, rarefaction of the sorted-subset datasets indicated that sequencing was incomplete. Pairwise subsampling led to the expectation that sequencing depth would affect the degree of clonotype sharing among donors. Sampling was limited to blood, and TCR repertoires in tissue likely differ from TCR repertoires in blood. Because the study included a small number of donors, the genetic and exposure-history diversity represented was limited. When a few donors were compared, the shared fraction of clonotypes was about 5.2% for naive CD4, over 3% for naive CD8, more than 2% for memory CD4, and 0.35% to 0.5% for memory CD8.

TCR CDR3 regions were amplified from genomic DNA by multiplex PCR using the deep immunoSEQ assay. Extracted genomic DNA from each cell subset was spread evenly across all wells of several immunoSEQ 96-well plates, with each plate serving as a replicate. For sorted subsets, around 0.2 ug genomic DNA, equal to about 30,000 T cell genomes, was loaded into each replicate PCR. Purified libraries were measured with a Qubit 3.0 fluorometer, size-checked on a Bioanalyzer 2100, and measured again with the KAPA Library Quantification kit. Every immunoSEQ 96-well plate was sequenced on a dedicated single-read 150-cycle Illumina NextSeq 550 flow cell. The study's processing was this. Because only junctional sequences without quality scores were contained in the immunoSEQ output, filtering matching that applied to full-length reads could not be performed. Sequences were annotated with PyIR, a Python wrapper for IgBLAST v1.9, and V/J genes and CDR3 were assigned using IMGT germline references. Any read was removed if the V/J assignment was weak (E-value above 1e-6), the CDR3 was missing, or the read contained stop codons, out-of-frame junctions, or ambiguous translated residues. A V3J clonotype was defined by an identical inferred V gene, J gene, and CDR3 amino acid sequence. The percentage overlap between two repertoires was calculated by dividing the number of shared unique clonotypes by the size of the smaller repertoire. RTK rarefaction, the Chao1 estimator, and Recon v2.1 estimates of unobserved clonotypes were used to assess repertoire richness. For all TCRbeta clonotypes obtained by the gDNA method from a handful of donors, generation probabilities were computed with OLGA. This is the immuneACCESS table as TCRdb keeps it, with only in-frame sequences that have V and J called. A part of the clones is gone; compared with another copy, unresolved V genes explain less than half, and the rest is unexplained. Clonal size and the V and J genes are those of that table, whereas D and trimming came from the DNA. This sample comprises 1,500,000 or so clones, 97% to 99% of them detected only once. 0.36% of the sample is in the top ten clones.

The sample taken for sequencing was naive CD4+ T cells sorted from blood. The cell subset or site label here, explained by the study, means: CD45RA+ positively selected. The clonotype originates from a man under 40 in good health. The chain joins TRBV5-1 to TRBJ2-5, and TRBD1 aligns with 8 junction nucleotides. The CDR3 region: CASRARQGSAVQETQYF. The nucleotide sequence is TGCGCCAGCAGGGCCCGACAGGGGAGCGCGGTCCAAGAGACCCAGTACTTC.